The present T cell receptor (beta chain) was sequenced within a study of human T cells and chemical hapten exposure. Study in general: Per-sample variation in TCR yield stemmed mainly from small pooled library volume differences. Study-wide results and limits: No alteration of TCRs above 1 in 1000 frequency was seen with DPC sensitization.

TCRdb fed the RACE reads into MiXCR, producing one record per CDR3 protein. The table records 75,000 to 90,000 distinct CDR3 sequences, 7.5% to 9.5% of them present only once. The time point is: patch test 1, 2 weeks after DPC sensitization. The treatment denotes: therapeutic diphenylcyclopropenone sensitization with weekly scalp DPC. Extraction yielded total RNA from whole blood (unfractionated). The CDR3 has 15 residues. Of note for this clonotype: Its specificity is unknown.

The source was whole blood, collected in connection with sensitization to the hapten diphenylcyclopropenone (DPC). The receptor was derived from a young woman with alopecia areata. Some clones in this sample may be carry-over from other donors' samples. This chain connects TRBV21-1 to TRBJ1-4. TRBV21-1 is noted as a pseudogene. The CDR3 sequence is CASGSRSRGREKLFF. CDR3 sequence (DNA): TGTGCCAGCGGGTCCAGATCACGGGGTAGGGAAAAACTGTTTTTT.